The entry below gives a single T cell receptor (beta chain) sequence along with its context. Germline V gene lookup returns CDR1 LGHNA and CDR2 YNFKEQ. The CDR3 totals 17 residues. These data belong to a study of T cells expressing NK-cell markers. TCRdb re-called the 5' RACE reads and catalogs CDR3 proteins one per entry, DNA excluded. Here the sample table reports a few hundred thousand distinct CDR3 sequences. This TCR was recovered from a woman aged 50 to 65 in good health. Material for sequencing was blood T cells: a sorted CD56 or NKG2C T cell subset, CD4+ or CD8+ T cells, or bulk PBMC T cells (not recorded which). J is TRBJ2-7 and V is TRBV4-2; there is no DNA to check the TCRdb D call of TRBD2. The CDR3 is CASSPEVGGGPRYEQYF.